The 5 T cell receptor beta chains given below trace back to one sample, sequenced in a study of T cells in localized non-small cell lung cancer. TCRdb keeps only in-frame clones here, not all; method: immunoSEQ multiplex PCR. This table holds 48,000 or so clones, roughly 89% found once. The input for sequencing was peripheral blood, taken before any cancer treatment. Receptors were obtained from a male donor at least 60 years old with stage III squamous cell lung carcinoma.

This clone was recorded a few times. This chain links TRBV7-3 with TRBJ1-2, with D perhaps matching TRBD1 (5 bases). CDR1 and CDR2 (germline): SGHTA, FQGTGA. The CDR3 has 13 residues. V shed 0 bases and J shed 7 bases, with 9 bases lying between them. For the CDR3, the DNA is TGTGCCAGCAGCTTAACAGGGGCGGCTGGCTACACCTTC. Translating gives CASSLTGAAGYTF.

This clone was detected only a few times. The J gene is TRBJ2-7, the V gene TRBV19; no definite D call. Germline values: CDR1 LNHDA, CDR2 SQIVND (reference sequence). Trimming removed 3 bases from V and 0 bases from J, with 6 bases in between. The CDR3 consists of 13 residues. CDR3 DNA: TGTGCCAGTAGTATGGGCAACTCCTACGAGCAGTACTTC. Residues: CASSMGNSYEQYF. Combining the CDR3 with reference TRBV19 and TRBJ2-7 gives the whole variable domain DGGITQSPKYLFRKEGQNVTLSCEQNLNHDAMYWYRQDPGQGLRLIYYSQIVNDFQKGDIAEGYSVSREKKESFPLTVTSAQKNPTAFYLCASSMGNSYEQYFGPGTRLTVT.

CDR3 sequence reads: CASSLGQGIGSPLHF. DNA for the CDR3: TGTGCCAGCAGTTTGGGACAGGGGATAGGCTCACCCCTCCACTTT. The chain recombines TRBV28 with TRBJ1-6; 10 bases line up with TRBD1. This CDR3 has 15 residues. V lost 3 bases to trimming and J lost 10 bases; unmatched junction nucleotides: 6. CDR1 and CDR2 (germline): MDHEN, SYDVKM.

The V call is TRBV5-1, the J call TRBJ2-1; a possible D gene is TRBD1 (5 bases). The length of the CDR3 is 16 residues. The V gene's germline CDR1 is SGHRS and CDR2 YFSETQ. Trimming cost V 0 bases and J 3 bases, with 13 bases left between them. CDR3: CASSLGQTDFYNEQFF. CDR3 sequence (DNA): TGCGCCAGCAGCTTGGGTCAGACAGATTTCTACAATGAGCAGTTCTTC.

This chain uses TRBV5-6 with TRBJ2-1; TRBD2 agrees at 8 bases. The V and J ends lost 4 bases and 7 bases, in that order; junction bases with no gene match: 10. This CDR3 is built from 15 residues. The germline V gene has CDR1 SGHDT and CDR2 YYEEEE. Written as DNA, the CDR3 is TGTGCCAGCAGCCCGGCGGGGGGAGGAGTAAATGAGCAGTTCTTC. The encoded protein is CASSPAGGGVNEQFF. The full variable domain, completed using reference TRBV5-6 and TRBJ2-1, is DAGVTQSPTHLIKTRGQQVTLRCSPKSGHDTVSWYQQALGQGPQFIFQYYEEEERQRGNFPDRFSGHQFPNYSSELNVNALLLGDSALYLCASSPAGGGVNEQFFGPGTRLTVL.